This T cell receptor (beta chain) came from a study of early T cells in non-severe SARS-CoV-2 infection. Study background: Bulk RNA taken from unsorted whole blood was sequenced, leaving chains unpaired.

CDR1 and CDR2 (germline): KGHDR, SFDVKD. Trimming took 5 bases from V and 10 from J, leaving 11 bases between them. This CDR3 comprises 12 residues. This clonotype was seen repeatedly, ten times or more. Its antigen remains unidentified. General study findings and limits: Comparison of clonotypes with VDJdb favored anti-spike CD8 responses while missing private and CD4 specificities.

Each single cDNA molecule received a unique molecular identifier. TCRdb passed the 5' RACE reads through MiXCR, listing each CDR3 protein once. The sample has tens of thousands of distinct CDR3 sequences; roughly 5.3% are singletons. The gene calls are TRBV24-1 and TRBJ2-1, with D maybe TRBD2 (5 bases). The TCR was taken from an adult who was a healthcare worker with PCR-confirmed SARS-CoV-2 infection or an uninfected control (not recorded which). The source material was whole blood. CDR3 bases: TGTGCCACCAGTGTGGGAGTTGGGGAGCAGTTCTTC. Its protein product is CATSVGVGEQFF.